Sequencing of this T cell receptor beta chain was carried out in a study of blood T cell repertoires in COVID-19. Looking at the study overall: There were acute and convalescent COVID-19 samples, and they came from the United States, Italy and Spain.

Methods used by the authors: Using reference gene primer amplification, nucleated cell counts were estimated. The data were produced by immunoSEQ multiplex PCR, yet TCRdb's version contains in-frame clones alone and is incomplete. The V and J calls and the clone size are those of that table, but D and trimming were determined from the DNA. The top ten clones hold about 15% of a sample with about 110,000 clones, approximately 80% of them seen once. J gave up 3 bases and V 8 bases, and 9 bases lay outside the gene matches. Germline V gene data show CDR1 as ENHRY and CDR2 as SYGVKD. The length of the CDR3 is 16 residues.

V and J are TRBV10-3 and TRBJ2-3, with TRBD2 identical over 12 bases. The sequence came from a woman aged 55-70 years with acute or convalescent COVID-19. The sequenced sample consisted of peripheral blood. The CDR3: CAIGTLAGGSTDTQYF. CDR3 coding DNA: TGTGCCATCGGCACACTAGCGGGGGGCTCAACAGATACGCAGTATTTT.